This TCR beta chain was documented in a study of T cell responses to AZD1222 COVID-19 vaccine. Study-level findings and limits: Donors skewed white British and female; clonal diversity was possibly underestimated. Spike-specific TCR breadth and depth rose after two AZD1222 doses. Nearly half of spike-specific TCRs reportedly target variant regions that are unmutated in the B.1.351 and B.1.1.7 variants.

In regard to this clone: The antigen is not known.

Trimming at V came to 5 bases and at J to 6 bases, leaving 5 bases not matched to a gene. Germline V gives CDR1 MRHNA, CDR2 SNTAGT. The CDR3 contains 15 residues. Measured with immunoSEQ multiplex PCR; TCRdb has only the in-frame clones, and not every one. The sample contains 100,000 or so clones, over 80% of which appear only once. This sequence joins TRBV6-4 and TRBJ2-2, with 11 positions matching TRBD1. The origin of this receptor is an adult in good health. The sequencing here drew on peripheral blood, taken on day 0 of AZD1222 vaccination. In DNA, the CDR3 is TGTGCCAGCAGTCCCGGACAGGGGGCGGCCGGGGAGCTGTTTTTT. Residues: CASSPGQGAAGELFF.